A single sample gave rise to the 14 T cell receptor beta chains below, sequenced in a study of T cell repertoires in cytomegalovirus infection. Their antigen targets remain unknown. Each CDR3 protein is one row after TCRdb ran MiXCR on the reads. The data contain about 920,000 distinct CDR3 sequences, roughly 30% of them singletons. Sequenced here: cultured CD8+ T cells from PBMCs, sampled from culture after CMV antigen stimulation. The source of these receptors is a human donor in good health (CMV status not recorded). Some clones in this sample may be carry-over from other donors' samples.

This clonotype was counted a few times. The gene calls are TRBV7-9 and TRBJ2-1; 7 bases are shared with TRBD1. Losses at the gene ends were 5 bases for V and 0 bases for J; bases not matched to a gene: 7. CDR1 and CDR2 from the germline V gene are SEHNR and FQNEAQ (reference sequence). CDR3 size: 16 residues. CDR3 sequence: CASSGFRGSSYNEQFF. For the CDR3, the DNA is TGTGCCAGCAGCGGCTTCAGGGGGAGCTCCTACAATGAGCAGTTCTTC.

V gene TRBV20-1 combines with J gene TRBJ2-1, with D hard to call. With 2 bases removed from V and 8 bases from J, the gap between germline ends came to 10 bases. CDR3 length equals 12 residues. Germline CDR1 is DFQATT and CDR2 is SNEGSKA (reference sequence). The CDR3 nucleotides read TGCAGTGCTAGAAAACTCGCCCATGAGCAGTTCTTC. Encoded protein: CSARKLAHEQFF.

This chain connects TRBV13 to TRBJ2-5; no definite D call. Germline loops: CDR1 PRHDT, CDR2 FYEKMQ (reference sequence). This CDR3 region has 13 residues. Trimming took 3 bases from V and 4 from J, leaving 9 bases between them. CDR3 loop: CASSFPARETQYF. The CDR3 nucleotides are TGTGCCAGCAGCTTTCCTGCCCGAGAGACCCAGTACTTC.

V usage is TRBV2 and J usage is TRBJ2-1; 9 nucleotides align to TRBD2. The CDR3 runs 15 residues. V shed 6 bases and J 8 bases; nucleotides not matched to a gene: 11. Germline CDR1 reads SNHLY; CDR2 reads FYNNEI. CDR3 amino acids: CASRRGLAGLDEQFF. In DNA form, the CDR3 reads TGTGCCAGCAGACGTGGGCTAGCGGGGCTCGATGAGCAGTTCTTC.

The chain combines TRBV13 with TRBJ1-1; TRBD1 might be the D (5 bases). Per germline, CDR1 PRHDT and CDR2 FYEKMQ (reference sequence). CDR3 length: 15 amino acids. Trimming left V 8 bases short and J 5 bases short, with 21 bases between. CDR3 in DNA: TGTGCCAGCTGCCAGGGACCCCTCTATGTGACTGAAGCTTTCTTT. Protein product: CASCQGPLYVTEAFF.

This clonotype was observed a handful of times. V and J are TRBV10-3 and TRBJ1-4; D unresolved. V was shortened by 3 bases and J by 9 bases, with 8 bases between the two germline ends. CDR1 and CDR2 from the germline V gene are ENHRY and SYGVKD. This CDR3 spans 12 amino acids. This chain's CDR3 is CAISDEVQKLFF. DNA of the CDR3: TGTGCCATCAGTGACGAAGTCCAAAAACTGTTTTTT.

This clonotype was observed a few times. This chain joins TRBV7-9 and TRBJ1-1; D ambiguous. Per germline, CDR1 SEHNR and CDR2 FQNEAQ (reference sequence). V was pared by 5 bases and J by 0 bases, with 13 bases between. This CDR3 is built from 15 residues. DNA of the CDR3: TGTGCCAGCAGCCCGAGGACCGAGCTGAACACTGAAGCTTTCTTT. Amino acids: CASSPRTELNTEAFF.

The gene calls are TRBV19 and TRBJ2-1; weak D call: TRBD1 (6 bases). Looked up from germline, CDR1 is LNHDA and CDR2 is SQIVND (reference sequence). CDR3 size: 19 residues. V was cut by 5 bases and J by 0 bases, with 23 bases left in between. The CDR3 bases are TGTGCCAGTAGTGACGACAGGCTGTTAGACAGCGGCTCCTACAATGAGCAGTTCTTC. Its translation: CASSDDRLLDSGSYNEQFF.

The J gene is TRBJ1-1, the V gene TRBV19; D gene ambiguous. CDR1 and CDR2 (germline): LNHDA, SQIVND (reference sequence). The germline V and J ends were trimmed by 0 bases and 3 bases, with 5 bases remaining between them. This CDR3 has 13 residues. CDR3 sequence: CASSIDSYTEAFF. The CDR3 DNA reads as TGTGCCAGTAGTATAGATTCTTACACTGAAGCTTTCTTT.

The chain has TRBV7-2 and TRBJ2-1; D gene uncertain. V lost 5 bases and J lost 9, with 8 bases in between. Germline V lookup: CDR1 SGHTA, CDR2 FQGNSA. The CDR3 sequence is 11 residues long. CDR3 loop: CASSTPGEQFF. In nucleotides, the CDR3 is TGTGCCAGCAGCACTCCGGGTGAGCAGTTCTTC.

The CDR3 reads CASSAPRGTSAPLQETQYF. CDR3 nucleotides: TGTGCCAGCAGTGCCCCACGGGGGACTAGCGCGCCGTTACAAGAGACCCAGTACTTC. This chain joins TRBV6-1 and TRBJ2-5; TRBD2 aligns across 10 bases. CDR1 and CDR2 from the germline V gene are MNHNS and SASEGT. The length of the CDR3 is 19 residues. Trimming cost V 4 bases and J 2 bases; bases outside gene matches: 16.

This chain links TRBV20-1 with TRBJ2-1; the match to TRBD2 covers 9 bases. The CDR3 sequence is 17 residues long. V was clipped by 1 base and J by 7 bases; unmatched bases: 14. Germline V gene lookup returns CDR1 DFQATT and CDR2 SNEGSKA (reference sequence). This chain's CDR3 is CSARARAAGGQWNEQFF. As DNA, the CDR3 is TGCAGTGCTAGAGCAAGGGCGGCGGGGGGGCAGTGGAATGAGCAGTTCTTC.

This chain connects TRBV12-3 or TRBV12-4 to TRBJ2-7; D is unresolved. V lost 6 bases to trimming and J lost 2 bases, with 20 bases between them. This CDR3 is built from 16 residues. This chain's CDR3 is CASRSLGHSVTYEQYF. CDR3 nucleotides: TGTGCCAGCAGGAGTTTAGGGCACAGTGTGACCTACGAGCAGTACTTC.

A few counts support this clonotype. V gene TRBV7-9 combines with J gene TRBJ1-5; 7 bases are shared with TRBD1. Germline CDR1 SEHNR, CDR2 FQNEAQ (reference sequence). The V and J ends lost 5 bases and 11 bases, in that order; junction bases with no gene match: 18. This CDR3 has 16 amino acids. In nucleotides, the CDR3 is TGTGCCAGCAGCGCGAAGGGGGCGACGCCGTACGGGACCCAGCATTTT. It codes for CASSAKGATPYGTQHF.